The clone carrying this T cell receptor (beta chain) was counted between two and nine times. Its antigen is not identified. This sample stems from a study of blood T cells in healthy people across ages. Total RNA was isolated from each sample in quantities of at least 5.5 micrograms. A second roughly 7 to 11 cycle PCR used barcoded and J-beta primers. TCRdb passed the 5' RACE reads through MiXCR, listing each CDR3 protein once. In the table there are almost 1 million distinct CDR3 sequences, roughly half of which are singletons. Study-wide results and limits: Strongly correlated with naive T cell percentage was TCR beta diversity. The fall in TCR beta diversity per million T cells was roughly linear with age.

CDR1 is SGHTA and CDR2 is FQGNSA in the germline V gene. CDR3 size: 14 residues. The chain carries TRBV7-2 and TRBJ2-5; the match to TRBD2 covers 7 bases. The J call may be mistaken, given a closer DNA end match to TRBJ2-7. The source is a woman in her fifties or sixties in good health. Specimen: blood. The CDR3 here is CASSLAAGDYEQYF. The CDR3 DNA reads TGTGCCAGCAGCTTAGCGGCGGGAGACTACGAGCAGTACTTC.